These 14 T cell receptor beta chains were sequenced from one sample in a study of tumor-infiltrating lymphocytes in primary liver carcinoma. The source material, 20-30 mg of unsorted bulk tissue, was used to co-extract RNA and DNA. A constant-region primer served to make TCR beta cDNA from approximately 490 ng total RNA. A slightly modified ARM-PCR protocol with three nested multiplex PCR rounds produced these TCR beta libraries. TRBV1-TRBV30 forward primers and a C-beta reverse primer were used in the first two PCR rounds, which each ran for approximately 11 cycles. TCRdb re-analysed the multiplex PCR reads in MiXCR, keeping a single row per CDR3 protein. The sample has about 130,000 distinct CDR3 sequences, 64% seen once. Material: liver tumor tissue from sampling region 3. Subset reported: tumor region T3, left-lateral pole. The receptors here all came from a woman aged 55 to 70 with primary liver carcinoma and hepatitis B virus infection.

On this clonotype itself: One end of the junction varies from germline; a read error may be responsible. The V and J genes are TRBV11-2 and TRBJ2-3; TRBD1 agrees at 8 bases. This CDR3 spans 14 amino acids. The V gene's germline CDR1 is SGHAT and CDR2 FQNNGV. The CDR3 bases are TGTGCCAGCCGATGGACAGGGAGCACAGATACGCAGTTTTTT. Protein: CASRWTGSTDTQFF.

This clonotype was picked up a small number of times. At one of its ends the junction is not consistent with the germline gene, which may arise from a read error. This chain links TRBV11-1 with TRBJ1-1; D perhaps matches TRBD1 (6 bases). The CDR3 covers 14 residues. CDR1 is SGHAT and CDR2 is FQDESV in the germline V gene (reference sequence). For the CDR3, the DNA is TGTGCCGGCAGCTTGCGGAGGGGGAACACTGAAGCTTCCTTT. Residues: CAGSLRRGNTEASF.

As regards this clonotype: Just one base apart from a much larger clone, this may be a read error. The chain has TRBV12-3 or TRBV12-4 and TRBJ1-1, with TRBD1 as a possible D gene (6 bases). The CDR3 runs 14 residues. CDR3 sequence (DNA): TGTGCCAGCAGAACTCAGGGGAGGAACGCTGAAGCTTTCTTT. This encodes CASRTQGRNAEAFF.

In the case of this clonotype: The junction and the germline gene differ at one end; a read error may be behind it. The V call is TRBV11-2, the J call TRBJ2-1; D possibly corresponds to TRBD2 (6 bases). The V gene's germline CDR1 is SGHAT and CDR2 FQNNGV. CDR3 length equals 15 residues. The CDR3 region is CARSLGDGRLGEQFF. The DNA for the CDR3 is TGTGCCCGCAGCTTAGGAGACGGGAGACTTGGTGAGCAGTTCTTC.

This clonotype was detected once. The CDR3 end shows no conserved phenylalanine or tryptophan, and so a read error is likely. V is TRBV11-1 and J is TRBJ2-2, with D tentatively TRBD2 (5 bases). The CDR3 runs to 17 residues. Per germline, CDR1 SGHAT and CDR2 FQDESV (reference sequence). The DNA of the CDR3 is TGTGCCAGCAGCGCCCGCCCATTCCTAGCTAACACAGGGGAGCTGTTTCTT. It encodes CASSARPFLANTGELFL.

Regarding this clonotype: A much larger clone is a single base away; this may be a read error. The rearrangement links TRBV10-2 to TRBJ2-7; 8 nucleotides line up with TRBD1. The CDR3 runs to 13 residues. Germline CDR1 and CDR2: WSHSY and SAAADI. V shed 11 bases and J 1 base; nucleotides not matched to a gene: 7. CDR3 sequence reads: CAGTGQVSYEQYF. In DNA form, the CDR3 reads TGCGCCGGCACGGGACAGGTTTCCTACGAGCAGTACTTC.

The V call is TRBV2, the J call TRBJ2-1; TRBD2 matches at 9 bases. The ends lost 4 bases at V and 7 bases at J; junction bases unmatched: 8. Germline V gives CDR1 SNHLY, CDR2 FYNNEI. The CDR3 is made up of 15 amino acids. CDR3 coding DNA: TGTGCCAGCAGTGGTATCGCGGGAGGGGTGAATGAGCAGTTCTTC. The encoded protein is CASSGIAGGVNEQFF.

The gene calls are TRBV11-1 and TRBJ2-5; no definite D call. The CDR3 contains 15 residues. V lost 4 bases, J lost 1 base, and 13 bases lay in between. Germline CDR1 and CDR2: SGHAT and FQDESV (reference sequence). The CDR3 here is CASSSSVTLQETQYF. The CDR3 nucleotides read TGTGCCAGCAGCTCCAGCGTGACTCTCCAAGAGACCCAGTACTTC. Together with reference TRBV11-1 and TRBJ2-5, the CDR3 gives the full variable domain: EAEVAQSPRYKITEKSQAVAFWCDPISGHATLYWYRQILGQGPELLVQFQDESVVDDSQLPKDRFSAERLKGVDSTLKIQPAELGDSAMYLCASSSSVTLQETQYFGPGTRLLVL.

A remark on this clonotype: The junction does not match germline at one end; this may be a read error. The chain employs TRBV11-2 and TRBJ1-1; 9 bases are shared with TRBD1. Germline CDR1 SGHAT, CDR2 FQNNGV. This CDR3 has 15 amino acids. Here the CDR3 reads CASSWGTGWNTAAFF. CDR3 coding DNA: TGTGCCAGCAGTTGGGGGACAGGGTGGAACACTGCAGCTTTCTTT.

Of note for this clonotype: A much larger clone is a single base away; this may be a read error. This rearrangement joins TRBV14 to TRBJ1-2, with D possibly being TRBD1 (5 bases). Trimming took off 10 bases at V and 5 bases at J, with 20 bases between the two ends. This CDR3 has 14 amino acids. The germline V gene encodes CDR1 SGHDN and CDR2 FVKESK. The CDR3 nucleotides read TGTGCCAACAGTCAACGGGACTTTAGGTATGGCTACACCTTC. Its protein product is CANSQRDFRYGYTF.

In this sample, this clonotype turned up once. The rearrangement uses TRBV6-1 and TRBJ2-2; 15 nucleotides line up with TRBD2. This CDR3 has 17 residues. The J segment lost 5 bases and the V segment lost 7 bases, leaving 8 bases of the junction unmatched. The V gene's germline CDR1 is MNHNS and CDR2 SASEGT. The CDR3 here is CASILGLAGGMTGELFF. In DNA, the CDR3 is TGTGCCAGCATCCTGGGACTAGCGGGAGGTATGACCGGGGAGCTGTTTTTT.

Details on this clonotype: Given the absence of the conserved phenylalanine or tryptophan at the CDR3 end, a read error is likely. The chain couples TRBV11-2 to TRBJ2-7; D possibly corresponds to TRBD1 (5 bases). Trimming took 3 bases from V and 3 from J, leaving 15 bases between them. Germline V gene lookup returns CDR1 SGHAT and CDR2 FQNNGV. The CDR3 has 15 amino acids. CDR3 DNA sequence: TGTGCCAGCAGCTTCGGACATACGAACGACTACGAGCAGTACCTC. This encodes CASSFGHTNDYEQYL.

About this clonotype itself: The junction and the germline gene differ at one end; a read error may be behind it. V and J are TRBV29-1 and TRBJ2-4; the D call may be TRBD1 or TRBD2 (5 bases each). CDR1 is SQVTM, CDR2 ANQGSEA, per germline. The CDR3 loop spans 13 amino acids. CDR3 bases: TGCATCGTTGAACACGGGGCTCGAAACATTCAGTACTTC. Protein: CIVEHGARNIQYF.

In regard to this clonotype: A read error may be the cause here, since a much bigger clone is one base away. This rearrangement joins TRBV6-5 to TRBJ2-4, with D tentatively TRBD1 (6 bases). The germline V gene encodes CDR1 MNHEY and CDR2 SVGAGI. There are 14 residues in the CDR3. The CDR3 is CAGSYGGARNIQYF. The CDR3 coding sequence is TGTGCCGGCAGTTATGGGGGCGCCAGGAACATTCAGTACTTC.